A selection of T cell receptor beta chains follows, all from one sample in a study of glioma-infiltrating T cells after dendritic cell vaccination. The method was immunoSEQ multiplex PCR; TCRdb's version includes in-frame clones alone and lacks a portion of them. The data contain under 100,000 clones, 85% of them singletons. The material sequenced was blood, taken before dendritic cell vaccination. All receptors derive from a human donor with glioblastoma. The CDR3 runs from the conserved cysteine through the conserved F or W. Each record gives: CDR3 protein, CDR3 DNA, clone size, D gene, J gene, V gene. The D gene is left open where the match is weak. Not every row has a clone size; where given, it reads once, few, many or a size class.

cdr3_aa: CASSWEVGRVNEQFF
cdr3_nt: TGCGCCAGCAGCTGGGAGGTCGGGAGGGTCAATGAGCAGTTCTTC
clone_size: .
d_call: TRBD2
j_call: TRBJ2-1
v_call: TRBV5-1

cdr3_aa: CASSTGGLSNQPQHF
cdr3_nt: TGTGCCAGTAGTACAGGGGGCCTGAGCAATCAGCCCCAGCATTTT
clone_size: .
d_call: TRBD1
j_call: TRBJ1-5
v_call: TRBV19

cdr3_aa: CASSLGGSGNTEAFF
cdr3_nt: TGTGCCAGCAGCTTAGGTGGGAGTGGGAACACTGAAGCTTTCTTT
clone_size: .
d_call: .
j_call: TRBJ1-1
v_call: TRBV7-9

cdr3_aa: CASSFGGDTQYF
cdr3_nt: TGTGCCAGCAGTTTCGGGGGAGATACGCAGTATTTT
clone_size: .
d_call: .
j_call: TRBJ2-3
v_call: TRBV6-5

cdr3_aa: CASSYREPYEQYF
cdr3_nt: TGTGCCAGCAGTTACAGGGAGCCCTACGAGCAGTACTTC
clone_size: .
d_call: .
j_call: TRBJ2-7
v_call: TRBV6-6

cdr3_aa: CASSIYRGGEQYF
cdr3_nt: TGTGCCAGTAGTATCTACAGGGGAGGCGAGCAGTACTTC
clone_size: .
d_call: .
j_call: TRBJ2-7
v_call: TRBV19

cdr3_aa: CAVGTDGTEAFF
cdr3_nt: TGTGCCGTCGGAACAGACGGCACTGAAGCTTTCTTT
clone_size: .
d_call: .
j_call: TRBJ1-1
v_call: TRBV10-3

cdr3_aa: CASSLGAGNQPQHF
cdr3_nt: TGCGCCAGCAGCTTGGGTGCAGGAAATCAGCCCCAGCATTTT
clone_size: .
d_call: .
j_call: TRBJ1-5
v_call: TRBV5-1

cdr3_aa: CASSIAPWAEQAFF
cdr3_nt: TGTGCCAGTAGTATAGCCCCCTGGGCTGAGCAAGCTTTCTTT
clone_size: .
d_call: .
j_call: TRBJ1-1
v_call: TRBV19

cdr3_aa: CASSGGRVGGGSGYTF
cdr3_nt: TGTGCCAGCAGTGGGGGTCGCGTGGGGGGAGGAAGTGGCTACACCTTC
clone_size: .
d_call: .
j_call: TRBJ1-2
v_call: TRBV6-1

cdr3_aa: CASSLVGARGDTQYF
cdr3_nt: TGTGCCAGCAGCTTAGTGGGGGCCAGGGGAGATACGCAGTATTTT
clone_size: .
d_call: .
j_call: TRBJ2-3
v_call: TRBV7-2

cdr3_aa: CATSRTSGSYEQYF
cdr3_nt: TGTGCCACCAGCAGGACTAGCGGGAGCTACGAGCAGTACTTC
clone_size: once
d_call: TRBD2
j_call: TRBJ2-7
v_call: TRBV15

cdr3_aa: CASSPSESGYEQYF
cdr3_nt: TGCGCCAGCAGCCCCTCCGAGAGTGGCTACGAGCAGTACTTC
clone_size: .
d_call: .
j_call: TRBJ2-7
v_call: TRBV5-1

cdr3_aa: CASSYSMTGVYYEQYF
cdr3_nt: TGTGCCAGCAGTTACTCGATGACAGGGGTTTACTACGAGCAGTACTTC
clone_size: .
d_call: TRBD1
j_call: TRBJ2-7
v_call: TRBV6-6

cdr3_aa: CASSPDRDIYGYTF
cdr3_nt: TGCGCCAGCAGCCCCGACCGGGACATCTATGGCTACACCTTC
clone_size: once
d_call: .
j_call: TRBJ1-2
v_call: TRBV5-1

cdr3_aa: CASSVATGAGYEQYF
cdr3_nt: TGTGCCAGCAGCGTAGCGACAGGGGCGGGCTACGAGCAGTACTTC
clone_size: .
d_call: TRBD1
j_call: TRBJ2-7
v_call: TRBV9

cdr3_aa: CAWSVSGSYEQYF
cdr3_nt: TGTGCCTGGAGTGTCAGCGGTTCCTACGAGCAGTACTTC
clone_size: .
d_call: .
j_call: TRBJ2-7
v_call: TRBV30

cdr3_aa: CASSSQWGGDTQYF
cdr3_nt: TGTGCCAGCAGCTCCCAATGGGGGGGGGATACGCAGTATTTT
clone_size: .
d_call: TRBD2
j_call: TRBJ2-3
v_call: TRBV11-2

cdr3_aa: CASTSSIDRNYGYTF
cdr3_nt: TGTGCCAGCACCTCCTCTATCGACAGGAACTATGGCTACACCTTC
clone_size: .
d_call: .
j_call: TRBJ1-2
v_call: TRBV27

cdr3_aa: CAISSATGSTEAFF
cdr3_nt: TGTGCCATCAGTTCGGCTACAGGGAGCACTGAAGCTTTCTTT
clone_size: .
d_call: .
j_call: TRBJ1-1
v_call: TRBV10-3

cdr3_aa: CASRGGQATRNTIYF
cdr3_nt: TGTGCCAGCAGGGGGGGGCAAGCTACAAGAAACACCATATATTTT
clone_size: .
d_call: .
j_call: TRBJ1-3
v_call: TRBV6-1

cdr3_aa: CASSYVGGASGNTIYF
cdr3_nt: TGTGCCAGCAGCTACGTCGGGGGGGCGTCTGGAAACACCATATATTTT
clone_size: once
d_call: .
j_call: TRBJ1-3
v_call: TRBV7-2

cdr3_aa: CASSPGTSGTDTQYF
cdr3_nt: TGTGCCAGCTCACCCGGGACTAGCGGCACAGATACGCAGTATTTT
clone_size: .
d_call: TRBD2
j_call: TRBJ2-3
v_call: TRBV18

cdr3_aa: CASSPRGTGLGTIYF
cdr3_nt: TGTGCCAGCAGCCCCCGGGGGACAGGCCTGGGCACCATATATTTT
clone_size: once
d_call: TRBD1
j_call: TRBJ1-3
v_call: TRBV7-2

cdr3_aa: CASSEQPVRGWETQYF
cdr3_nt: TGTGCCAGCAGTGAACAGCCAGTCAGGGGCTGGGAGACCCAGTACTTC
clone_size: .
d_call: .
j_call: TRBJ2-5
v_call: TRBV6-1

cdr3_aa: CASSDRVSQPQHF
cdr3_nt: TGTGCCAGCAGTGACAGGGTATCTCAGCCCCAGCATTTT
clone_size: few
d_call: TRBD1
j_call: TRBJ1-5
v_call: TRBV6-5

cdr3_aa: CAWTGGRGDEQFF
cdr3_nt: TGTGCCTGGACGGGCGGGAGGGGGGATGAGCAGTTCTTC
clone_size: .
d_call: TRBD2
j_call: TRBJ2-1
v_call: TRBV30

cdr3_aa: CASSPGLPLNEQFF
cdr3_nt: TGTGCCAGCAGTCCGGGACTCCCCCTGAATGAGCAGTTCTTC
clone_size: .
d_call: .
j_call: TRBJ2-1
v_call: TRBV6-5

cdr3_aa: CASSPGTVAFF
cdr3_nt: TGTGCCAGCAGTCCCGGGACAGTAGCTTTCTTT
clone_size: .
d_call: TRBD1
j_call: TRBJ1-1
v_call: TRBV25-1

cdr3_aa: CASSWAGAGHIQYF
cdr3_nt: TGTGCCAGCAGCTGGGCAGGCGCCGGCCACATTCAGTACTTC
clone_size: .
d_call: .
j_call: TRBJ2-4
v_call: TRBV11-2

cdr3_aa: CASSESRGLYEQYF
cdr3_nt: TGTGCCAGCAGTGAGTCACGAGGGCTGTACGAGCAGTACTTC
clone_size: .
d_call: .
j_call: TRBJ2-7
v_call: TRBV2

cdr3_aa: CASSQDPLAEGSQETQYF
cdr3_nt: TGTGCCAGCAGCCAAGATCCACTAGCGGAGGGATCCCAAGAGACCCAGTACTTC
clone_size: .
d_call: TRBD2
j_call: TRBJ2-5
v_call: TRBV4-2

cdr3_aa: CASSLGLLSGANVLTF
cdr3_nt: TGTGCCAGCAGCTTGGGACTTCTCTCTGGGGCCAACGTCCTGACTTTC
clone_size: .
d_call: .
j_call: TRBJ2-6
v_call: TRBV7-3

cdr3_aa: CASSFIRGQYNEQFF
cdr3_nt: TGTGCCAGCAGCTTCATCAGGGGTCAATACAATGAGCAGTTCTTC
clone_size: .
d_call: .
j_call: TRBJ2-1
v_call: TRBV7-3

cdr3_aa: CASSAPRGRDHEQYF
cdr3_nt: TGTGCCAGCAGTGCACCTAGGGGTAGGGATCACGAGCAGTACTTC
clone_size: .
d_call: .
j_call: TRBJ2-7
v_call: TRBV6-1

cdr3_aa: CAINRQSSEGYTF
cdr3_nt: TGTGCCATCAACCGACAGTCGTCTGAAGGCTACACCTTC
clone_size: .
d_call: .
j_call: TRBJ1-2
v_call: TRBV10-3

cdr3_aa: CASSPESVFSYEQYF
cdr3_nt: TGTGCCAGCTCACCAGAATCGGTTTTCTCCTACGAGCAGTACTTC
clone_size: .
d_call: .
j_call: TRBJ2-7
v_call: TRBV18

cdr3_aa: CASSPYRDSRNYGYTF
cdr3_nt: TGTGCCAGCAGCCCATATCGGGACAGCCGGAACTATGGCTACACCTTC
clone_size: .
d_call: TRBD1
j_call: TRBJ1-2
v_call: TRBV11-2

cdr3_aa: CASNGVSGRNNEQFF
cdr3_nt: TGTGCCAGCAACGGCGTTAGCGGGAGGAACAATGAGCAGTTCTTC
clone_size: .
d_call: TRBD2
j_call: TRBJ2-1
v_call: TRBV2

cdr3_aa: CASSLGTGITYEQYF
cdr3_nt: TGTGCCAGCAGCTTAGGGACAGGAATTACCTACGAGCAGTACTTC
clone_size: once
d_call: TRBD1
j_call: TRBJ2-7
v_call: TRBV7-2

cdr3_aa: CASSQEPLAGTDTQYF
cdr3_nt: TGCGCCAGCAGCCAAGAACCACTAGCGGGAACAGATACGCAGTATTTT
clone_size: .
d_call: TRBD2
j_call: TRBJ2-3
v_call: TRBV4-1

cdr3_aa: CASGQGPNTEAFF
cdr3_nt: TGTGCCAGCGGACAGGGGCCGAACACTGAAGCTTTCTTT
clone_size: .
d_call: TRBD1
j_call: TRBJ1-1
v_call: TRBV27

cdr3_aa: CASSEGGVFYEQYF
cdr3_nt: TGCGCCAGCAGCGAAGGGGGAGTGTTCTACGAGCAGTACTTC
clone_size: .
d_call: .
j_call: TRBJ2-7
v_call: TRBV5-1

cdr3_aa: CASSQGLAGVGQYF
cdr3_nt: TGTGCCAGCAGCCAAGGGCTAGCGGGAGTCGGGCAGTATTTT
clone_size: once
d_call: TRBD2
j_call: TRBJ2-3
v_call: TRBV7-3

cdr3_aa: CATTRTGHGNTIYF
cdr3_nt: TGTGCCACTACCCGGACAGGGCACGGAAACACCATATATTTT
clone_size: .
d_call: TRBD1
j_call: TRBJ1-3
v_call: TRBV19

cdr3_aa: CASSKIRDTQYF
cdr3_nt: TGCGCCAGCAGCAAGATTCGGGATACGCAGTATTTT
clone_size: once
d_call: .
j_call: TRBJ2-3
v_call: TRBV4-1

cdr3_aa: CASRIRQGNNSPLHF
cdr3_nt: TGTGCCAGCAGAATAAGACAGGGGAATAATTCACCCCTCCACTTT
clone_size: .
d_call: TRBD1
j_call: TRBJ1-6
v_call: TRBV6-1

cdr3_aa: CASSLSSRNEQYF
cdr3_nt: TGTGCCAGCAGTTTATCGTCCAGGAACGAGCAGTACTTC
clone_size: .
d_call: .
j_call: TRBJ2-7
v_call: TRBV27

cdr3_aa: CASSLAVASYNEQFF
cdr3_nt: TGTGCCAGCAGCTTGGCCGTTGCCTCCTACAATGAGCAGTTCTTC
clone_size: .
d_call: .
j_call: TRBJ2-1
v_call: TRBV7-2

cdr3_aa: CASSQVSDSYNEQFF
cdr3_nt: TGCGCCAGCAGCCAAGTGAGTGATTCCTACAATGAGCAGTTCTTC
clone_size: .
d_call: .
j_call: TRBJ2-1
v_call: TRBV4-3

cdr3_aa: CAWGWGTVYNEQFF
cdr3_nt: TGTGCCTGGGGCTGGGGGACAGTATACAATGAGCAGTTCTTC
clone_size: .
d_call: TRBD1
j_call: TRBJ2-1
v_call: TRBV30

cdr3_aa: CASSVANSDTQYF
cdr3_nt: TGTGCCAGCAGCGTAGCTAACTCAGATACGCAGTATTTT
clone_size: .
d_call: .
j_call: TRBJ2-3
v_call: TRBV9

cdr3_aa: CASSPGTASYEQYF
cdr3_nt: TGTGCCAGCAGTCCCGGGACAGCTTCCTACGAGCAGTACTTC
clone_size: .
d_call: TRBD1
j_call: TRBJ2-7
v_call: TRBV6-5

cdr3_aa: CASRSAGYGYTF
cdr3_nt: TGTGCCAGCAGGTCAGCAGGGTATGGCTACACCTTC
clone_size: once
d_call: .
j_call: TRBJ1-2
v_call: TRBV6-5

cdr3_aa: CASSSGRGAGEQYF
cdr3_nt: TGTGCCAGCAGTTCTGGGAGGGGAGCGGGCGAGCAGTACTTC
clone_size: .
d_call: TRBD2
j_call: TRBJ2-7
v_call: TRBV6-5